One sample yielded the 13 T cell receptor beta chains listed below, sequenced in a study of Tregs in tolerant kidney transplant recipients. Sequencing was performed with immunoSEQ multiplex PCR; in TCRdb, only in-frame clones are kept and a portion is missing. The sample records hundreds of thousands of clones, 80% to 85% being singletons. Input material: CD4+ T cells from blood. The receptors were gathered from a human donor in good health.

In its sample, this clone was seen a few times. The rearrangement uses TRBV6-6 and TRBJ2-7, with 8 bases aligning to TRBD1. Germline values: CDR1 MNHNY, CDR2 SVGAGI (reference sequence). V gave up 4 bases and J gave up 2 bases; unmatched junction bases: 7. CDR3 size: 15 residues. DNA for the CDR3: TGTGCCAGCAGTTCCGACAGGGGACCGGCCTACGAGCAGTACTTC. Protein sequence: CASSSDRGPAYEQYF.

V gene TRBV10-2 combines with J gene TRBJ2-7; TRBD2 aligns across 11 bases. Germline-derived CDR1 and CDR2 are WSHSY and SAAADI. This CDR3 has 14 amino acids. V was clipped by 5 bases and J by 2 bases; unmatched bases: 2. The CDR3 loop reads CASSRGLAAYEQYF. The CDR3 DNA follows: TGCGCCAGCAGTAGGGGACTAGCGGCCTACGAGCAGTACTTC.

The chain is built from TRBV4-1 and TRBJ2-5; D not certain. This CDR3 contains 14 residues. V lost 1 base, J lost 3 bases, and 9 bases lay in between. CDR1 and CDR2 from the germline V gene are MGHRA and YSYEKL. CDR3 nucleotide sequence: TGCGCCAGCAGCCAAGCGGGCAGCAAAGAGACCCAGTACTTC. Its translation is CASSQAGSKETQYF.

This clone was found once. V and J are TRBV19 and TRBJ2-7, with D possibly matching TRBD1 (6 bases). V was cut by 5 bases and J by 0 bases, with 11 bases left in between. Germline CDR1 is LNHDA and CDR2 is SQIVND (reference sequence). CDR3 length: 14 residues. CDR3 residues: CASSRDIYSYEQYF. The DNA for the CDR3 is TGTGCCAGTAGTCGGGACATCTACTCCTACGAGCAGTACTTC.

This clone was detected a few times. The chain uses TRBV6-5 and TRBJ2-1, with D tentatively TRBD1 (5 bases). The V gene's germline CDR1 is MNHEY and CDR2 SVGAGI. The CDR3 extends over 14 amino acids. The V gene lost 2 bases and the J gene lost 5 bases, with 10 bases spanning the gap. CDR3 DNA: TGTGCCAGCAGTTACCGAGACAGAGACAATGAGCAGTTCTTC. It is translated as CASSYRDRDNEQFF.

This chain links TRBV5-1 with TRBJ1-1; no clear D gene. With 4 bases removed from V and 3 bases from J, the gap between germline ends came to 19 bases. Germline CDR1 and CDR2: SGHRS and YFSETQ. The CDR3 is 16 residues long. CDR3 protein: CASSLQPGNVDTEAFF. The CDR3 DNA is TGCGCCAGCAGCCTTCAACCGGGCAACGTGGACACTGAAGCTTTCTTT.

V gene TRBV4-2 combines with J gene TRBJ2-5; D ambiguous. Germline V gives CDR1 LGHNA, CDR2 YNFKEQ. V was clipped by 5 bases and J by 0 bases, with 7 bases between them. The length of the CDR3 is 13 residues. CDR3 in amino acids: CASSVGYQETQYF. Here the CDR3 DNA reads TGTGCCAGCAGCGTAGGGTACCAAGAGACCCAGTACTTC.

This clone was seen only once. The rearrangement joins TRBV5-4 to TRBJ2-7; 9 bases are shared with TRBD2. The CDR3 is 18 amino acids. Germline V gene sequence: CDR1 SGHNT, CDR2 YYREEE (reference sequence). Trimming cost V 4 bases and J 2 bases; bases outside gene matches: 16. CDR3 loop: CASSPQAGGAGNPYEQYF. The CDR3 region has the DNA TGTGCCAGCAGCCCTCAAGCGGGAGGCGCGGGTAACCCCTACGAGCAGTACTTC.

V is TRBV9 and J is TRBJ2-7; D not certain. Trimming left V 3 bases short and J 5 bases short, with 15 bases between. The CDR3 is made up of 14 amino acids. Germline loops: CDR1 SGDLS, CDR2 YYNGEE. CDR3: CASSASIGTHEQYF. In nucleotides, the CDR3 is TGTGCCAGCAGCGCCTCTATCGGAACACACGAGCAGTACTTC.

CDR3 amino acids: CASSLVGAQNEQYF. The CDR3 DNA follows: TGTGCCAGCAGCTTGGTGGGGGCGCAAAACGAGCAGTACTTC. The rearrangement links TRBV5-6 to TRBJ2-7, with D perhaps TRBD1 (6 bases). Germline CDR1 is SGHDT and CDR2 is YYEEEE. Trimming shortened V by 0 bases and J by 5 bases, and 12 bases separated the two germline ends. The CDR3 length is 14 residues.

This chain links TRBV19 with TRBJ2-6; no firm D call. In germline, CDR1 is LNHDA, CDR2 SQIVND (reference sequence). The germline V and J ends were trimmed by 3 bases and 0 bases, with 9 bases remaining between them. The CDR3 runs 16 residues. CDR3 amino acids: CASSIGSSSGANVLTF. The CDR3 DNA is TGTGCCAGTAGTATTGGTTCGAGCTCTGGGGCCAACGTCCTGACTTTC. Based on the CDR3 plus reference TRBV19 and TRBJ2-6, the full variable domain is DGGITQSPKYLFRKEGQNVTLSCEQNLNHDAMYWYRQDPGQGLRLIYYSQIVNDFQKGDIAEGYSVSREKKESFPLTVTSAQKNPTAFYLCASSIGSSSGANVLTFGAGSRLTVL.

The chain couples TRBV6-1 to TRBJ1-5; D might be TRBD1 (5 bases). Trimming cost V 2 bases and J 4 bases, with 6 bases left between them. Germline assignment: CDR1 MNHNS and CDR2 SASEGT. The CDR3 totals 13 residues. The CDR3 bases are TGTGCCAGCAGTGAATGGGGGAATCAGCCCCAGCATTTT. Protein sequence: CASSEWGNQPQHF.

The rearrangement joins TRBV4-1 to TRBJ1-1; a possible D gene is TRBD1 (6 bases). The CDR3 runs to 16 residues. Germline V gene data show CDR1 as MGHRA and CDR2 as YSYEKL. V was clipped by 4 bases and J by 8 bases, with 23 bases between them. CDR3 in amino acids: CASSPRLLAGDAEAFF. The CDR3 region has the DNA TGCGCCAGCAGCCCTCGGCTATTGGCAGGGGATGCGGAAGCTTTCTTT.